A selection of T cell receptor beta chains follows, all from one sample in a study of shared clonotypes between healthy human individuals. TCRdb's copy holds only in-frame clones and misses some; the assay was immunoSEQ multiplex PCR. The table records under 850,000 clones, around 77% of them present only once. Input material: memory CD4+ T cells sorted from blood. The source is a woman in her 30s in good health. Each CDR3 is given with its conserved first and last residue. Fields, in order: J gene, V gene, D gene, clone size, CDR3 DNA, CDR3 protein. A D gene is named only where the DNA matches it firmly. Clone sizes are given selectively: once, few, many, or a class where the clone is expanded.

>TRBJ2-7|TRBV11-3|NA|NA
TGTGCCAGCAGCTTGTCCGACTCTTCCGCCTACGAGCAGTACTTC
CASSLSDSSAYEQYF
>TRBJ1-1|TRBV5-1|TRBD1|once
TGCGCATCCGCCCGGGCAGGGGGCACTGAAGCTTTCTTT
CASARAGGTEAFF
>TRBJ1-5|TRBV28|TRBD1|NA
TGTGCCAGCAAGACAGGGGGCGGGTATAGCAATCAGCCCCAGCATTTT
CASKTGGGYSNQPQHF
>TRBJ1-6|TRBV2|NA|NA
TGTGCCAGCAGTGGGTTTGGCAGGGGCTCACCCCTCCACTTT
CASSGFGRGSPLHF
>TRBJ1-2|TRBV21-1|NA|once
TGTGCCAGCAGCACCCAGGGACGTCACCTTGGCTACACCTTC
CASSTQGRHLGYTF
>TRBJ2-7|TRBV6-6|NA|NA
TGTGCCAGCAGTTACGTTAAGCGATCCTACGAGCAGTACTTC
CASSYVKRSYEQYF
>TRBJ2-5|TRBV20-1|NA|NA
TGCAGTGCCGGGCGAGAGACCCAGTACTTC
CSAGRETQYF
>TRBJ2-7|TRBV27|TRBD2|NA
TGTGCCAGCAGAATGACTAGCAGAACCTACGAGCAGTACTTC
CASRMTSRTYEQYF
>TRBJ2-5|TRBV7-8|NA|few
TGTGCCAGCAGCTTGGGGGGCCGTCAAGAGACCCAGTACTTC
CASSLGGRQETQYF
>TRBJ1-2|TRBV4-2|TRBD1|NA
TGTGCCAGCAGCCAAGACGGACAGGGTCAATTAGGCTACACCTTC
CASSQDGQGQLGYTF
>TRBJ1-4|TRBV2|NA|NA
TGTGCCAGCAGCCGGGACGGGACAACTAATGAAAAACTGTTTTTT
CASSRDGTTNEKLFF
>TRBJ2-2|TRBV27|TRBD1|NA
TGTGCCAGCAGTAGAATCCAGGGGGCGGGCACCGGGGAGCTGTTTTTT
CASSRIQGAGTGELFF
>TRBJ1-1|TRBV5-1|NA|NA
TGCGCCAGCAGCTTGGAGGGGGGCCTAGGGACTGAAGCTTTCTTT
CASSLEGGLGTEAFF
>TRBJ2-5|TRBV6-6|NA|NA
TGTGCCAGCAGCGCCCCTAGCGAAGAGACCCAGTACTTC
CASSAPSEETQYF
>TRBJ2-3|TRBV5-1|TRBD2|NA
TGCGCCAGCAGCTCCGGACTAGCGGGCCACACAGATACGCAGTATTTT
CASSSGLAGHTDTQYF
>TRBJ2-1|TRBV7-9|NA|NA
TGTGCCAGCAGCTTAGTACGCTCTTCAATTGTCTCCTACAATGAGCAGTTCTTC
CASSLVRSSIVSYNEQFF
>TRBJ2-3|TRBV5-6|NA|once
TGTGCCAGCAGCTTGCAGGTGCAGGTGGGAGATACGCAGTATTTT
CASSLQVQVGDTQYF
>TRBJ2-1|TRBV10-1|NA|NA
TGCGCCAGCAGGCCTACCCGCTCCTACAATGAGCAGTTCTTC
CASRPTRSYNEQFF
>TRBJ2-1|TRBV27|TRBD2|NA
TGTGCCAGCAGTCGAAAGTCCCTAGCGGGAAATAGGAATGAGCAGTTCTTC
CASSRKSLAGNRNEQFF
>TRBJ2-3|TRBV7-9|TRBD2|NA
TGTGCCAGCAGCGATCCGGGACTAGCGGGAGGAAGCACAGATACGCAGTATTTT
CASSDPGLAGGSTDTQYF
>TRBJ2-3|TRBV9|NA|NA
TGTGCCAGCAGCCCAAAGGTGACTAGCACAGATACGCAGTATTTT
CASSPKVTSTDTQYF
>TRBJ2-3|TRBV9|TRBD2|NA
TGTGCCAGCAGCGTAGGGGGACTAGGGTCAGATACGCAGTATTTT
CASSVGGLGSDTQYF
>TRBJ2-1|TRBV11-1|TRBD2|few
TGTGCCAGCAGCGACCGCGGGAGGTCGCTTTACAATGAGCAGTTCTTC
CASSDRGRSLYNEQFF
>TRBJ2-2|TRBV2|NA|once
TGTGCCAGCAGTGAAGCAAGGGCGGGAAACACCGGGGAGCTGTTTTTT
CASSEARAGNTGELFF
>TRBJ2-7|TRBV19|NA|NA
TGTGCCAGTAGCAAAAGAGAGGCCGGCGAGCAGTACTTC
CASSKREAGEQYF
>TRBJ1-3|TRBV28|NA|NA
TGTGCCAGCAGTTGGGGAGGACGGTCCTACTCTGGAAACACCATATATTTT
CASSWGGRSYSGNTIYF
>TRBJ2-1|TRBV2|TRBD1|once
TGTGCCAGCAGTCTTTCGACAGGGTACAATGAGCAGTTCTTC
CASSLSTGYNEQFF
>TRBJ1-3|TRBV28|NA|few
TGTGCCAGCAGTTCGTACGGGGTTGGAAACACCATATATTTT
CASSSYGVGNTIYF
>TRBJ2-1|TRBV4-2|TRBD2|NA
TGTGCCAGCAGCCAATACTTAGCGGGCCTCTCCTACAATGAGCAGTTCTTC
CASSQYLAGLSYNEQFF
>TRBJ1-1|TRBV5-1|TRBD1|NA
TGCGCCAGCAGCTTGACCGGGACAGGGGTAAGGAACACTGAAGCTTTCTTT
CASSLTGTGVRNTEAFF
>TRBJ2-7|TRBV28|TRBD2|NA
TGTGCCAGCAGTTTTAGCGGGACTTTCTACGAGCAGTACTTC
CASSFSGTFYEQYF
>TRBJ1-5|TRBV28|TRBD1|NA
TGTGCCAGCAGTTTAAATTTAGGGCAGGGGGCCCAGGGCAATCAGCCCCAGCATTTT
CASSLNLGQGAQGNQPQHF
>TRBJ2-1|TRBV6-1|TRBD2|many
TGTGCCAGCAGTGTGGGGCTAGCGGGAGTGGTGTGGCAGTTCTTC
CASSVGLAGVVWQFF
>TRBJ2-7|TRBV6-5|NA|NA
TGTGCCAGCAGGAGGAGCGAAACCTACGAGCAGTACTTC
CASRRSETYEQYF
>TRBJ2-5|TRBV2|TRBD1|NA
TGTGCCAGCACCAACAGGGGGATTCGGGAGACCCAGTACTTC
CASTNRGIRETQYF
>TRBJ1-2|TRBV10-3|TRBD1|many
TGTGCCATCAGTGAACGGACAGGTCTAGCTAACTATGGCTACACCTTC
CAISERTGLANYGYTF
>TRBJ2-7|TRBV18|TRBD2|NA
TGTGCCAGCTCACCGGGCGGGAGTATCTACGAGCAGTACTTC
CASSPGGSIYEQYF
>TRBJ2-1|TRBV9|TRBD1|NA
TGTGCCAGCAGCTTGCCCCGCGGCGGGACAGGGGGCTTTGAGCAGTTCTTC
CASSLPRGGTGGFEQFF
>TRBJ2-6|TRBV28|TRBD2|NA
TGTGCCAGCAGTTTACCCCCTTGGGCTAGCGGGAGGGAGTCTGGGGCCAACGTCCTGACTTTC
CASSLPPWASGRESGANVLTF
>TRBJ1-5|TRBV5-1|NA|NA
TGCGCCAGCAGCCCTGGAGGGGCAGCTAATCAGCCCCAGCATTTT
CASSPGGAANQPQHF
>TRBJ1-2|TRBV27|TRBD1|NA
TGTGCCAGCAGTTCGCCCCGGGGGACAGGGGACTATGGCTACACCTTC
CASSSPRGTGDYGYTF
>TRBJ2-7|TRBV7-8|TRBD2|NA
TGTGCCAGCAGCTCGACTAGCGGGAGATTCCACGAGCAGTACTTC
CASSSTSGRFHEQYF
>TRBJ2-4|TRBV7-2|TRBD1|NA
TGTGCCAGCAGCTTAGGACAGGGAAACATTCAGTACTTC
CASSLGQGNIQYF
>TRBJ2-1|TRBV5-8|TRBD1|once
TGTGCCAGCAGCCCCGGGACAGGAGTTGACAATGAGCAGTTCTTC
CASSPGTGVDNEQFF
>TRBJ2-5|TRBV7-9|NA|NA
TGTGCCAGCAGCTTAGGCCGGGGTATGGGGCAAGAGACCCAGTACTTC
CASSLGRGMGQETQYF
>TRBJ2-7|TRBV2|NA|NA
TGTGCCAGCAGGCCGGACATACGCGAGCAGTACTTC
CASRPDIREQYF
>TRBJ1-2|TRBV9|NA|few
TGTGCCAGCAGCGTCAGGGTTGACTATGGCTACACCTTC
CASSVRVDYGYTF
>TRBJ2-7|TRBV7-9|NA|NA
TGTGCCAGCAGCTTAGACAGAATGCAACGCGAGCAGTACTTC
CASSLDRMQREQYF
>TRBJ2-1|TRBV7-3|TRBD2|NA
TGTGCCAGCGCGAATGGCGGGGGGACCAACAATGAGCAGTTCTTC
CASANGGGTNNEQFF
>TRBJ1-1|TRBV6-5|NA|NA
TGTGCCAGCAGTTACTCGGGGGGGGCTTTCTTT
CASSYSGGAFF
>TRBJ2-7|TRBV25-1|NA|many
TGTGCCAGCAGTGGGAGCTCCTACGAGCAGTACTTC
CASSGSSYEQYF
>TRBJ2-7|TRBV18|NA|NA
TGTGCCAGCTCACCACCAGGGTATCCTTGGGAGCAGTACTTC
CASSPPGYPWEQYF
>TRBJ2-6|TRBV19|NA|NA
TGTGCCAGTAGTATAGCTGACACTGGGGCCAACGTCCTGACTTTC
CASSIADTGANVLTF
>TRBJ1-1|TRBV11-2|NA|NA
TGTGCCAGCAGCTTAGACTGGGAGAACACTGAAGCTTTCTTT
CASSLDWENTEAFF
>TRBJ1-1|TRBV6-5|NA|few
TGTGCCAGCAGTTACTCGTTCGTGGGTGACACTGAAGCTTTCTTT
CASSYSFVGDTEAFF